The present T cell receptor (beta chain) was sequenced within a study of blood T cells in healthy people across ages. With regard to this clonotype: Its antigen is unidentified.

Overall study findings and caveats: Per million T cells, TCR beta diversity dropped roughly linearly as age increased.

The germline V and J ends were trimmed by 5 bases and 8 bases, with 13 bases remaining between them. CDR1 and CDR2 from the germline V gene are MNHEY and SMNVEV (reference sequence). This CDR3 is built from 13 residues. A second about 6 to 12 cycle PCR used barcoded and J-beta primers. Via MiXCR, TCRdb re-called the 5' RACE reads, giving one row per CDR3 protein. The sample carries roughly 2 million distinct CDR3 sequences, about 50% recorded once. Sequencing was carried out using blood. This receptor was taken from a middle-aged woman in good health. The chain uses TRBV27 and TRBJ1-5; no firm D call. The DNA for the CDR3 is TGTGCCAGCAGTCACAAGGGCGAGGAGCCCCAGCATTTT. Protein: CASSHKGEEPQHF.